This entry lists 4 T cell receptor beta chains sequenced from one sample in a study of long-term antiretroviral therapy in people with HIV. A v3.0 immunoSEQ assay was performed at survey level. Method: immunoSEQ multiplex PCR; TCRdb's copy keeps in-frame clones and lacks some. The sample has 30,000 or so clones; 65% to 85% are singletons. The sample consisted of unsorted PBMCs, taken 3 years after starting antiretroviral therapy. The receptors were gathered from a man aged 45 to 65 with HIV.

This clone was seen more than once but under ten times. The chain couples TRBV9 to TRBJ1-3; D is unclear. The CDR3 runs to 14 residues. Germline CDR1 is SGDLS and CDR2 is YYNGEE. Deletions cut 0 bases from V and 0 bases from J, with 4 bases between. In nucleotides, the CDR3 is TGTGCCAGCAGCGTAGGGCCCTCTGGAAACACCATATATTTT. It codes for CASSVGPSGNTIYF.

There are a few counts of this clone. The DNA for the CDR3 is TGTGCCAGCAGCCAAGCGTTAGGGGGGCGTAACGAGCAGTACTTC. This gives the protein CASSQALGGRNEQYF. This chain connects TRBV14 to TRBJ2-7; D may match TRBD1 or TRBD2 (6 bases each). V was pared by 1 base and J by 5 bases, with 15 bases between. The CDR3 consists of 15 residues. Germline values: CDR1 SGHDN, CDR2 FVKESK.

This clone was detected only a few times. The chain employs TRBV19 and TRBJ1-6; D is unclear. The CDR3 runs 14 residues. V lost 0 bases to trimming and J lost 6 bases, with 6 bases between them. CDR1 and CDR2 from the germline V gene are LNHDA and SQIVND (reference sequence). CDR3 coding DNA: TGTGCCAGTAGTATAGACAGGAGTAATTCACCCCTCCACTTT. Translated: CASSIDRSNSPLHF.

The chain carries TRBV7-9 and TRBJ1-4, with D maybe TRBD1 (5 bases). Deletions cut 1 base from V and 5 bases from J, with 11 bases between. Germline lookup yields CDR1 SEHNR and CDR2 FQNEAQ (reference sequence). The CDR3 runs 15 residues. The CDR3, as DNA: TGTGCCAGCAGCTTAGACGGCAGGGTGAATGAAAAACTGTTTTTT. Amino acid sequence: CASSLDGRVNEKLFF.